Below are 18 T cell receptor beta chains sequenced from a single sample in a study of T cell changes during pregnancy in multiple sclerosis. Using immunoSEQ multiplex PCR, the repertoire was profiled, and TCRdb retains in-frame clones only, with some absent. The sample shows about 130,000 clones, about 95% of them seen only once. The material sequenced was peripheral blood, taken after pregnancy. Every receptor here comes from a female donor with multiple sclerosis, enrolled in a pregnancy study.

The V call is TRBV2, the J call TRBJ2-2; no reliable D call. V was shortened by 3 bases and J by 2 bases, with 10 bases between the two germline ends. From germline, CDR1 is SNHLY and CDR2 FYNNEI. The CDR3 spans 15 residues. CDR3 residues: CASSDTSFNTGELFF. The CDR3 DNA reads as TGTGCCAGCAGTGATACGAGCTTTAACACCGGGGAGCTGTTTTTT.

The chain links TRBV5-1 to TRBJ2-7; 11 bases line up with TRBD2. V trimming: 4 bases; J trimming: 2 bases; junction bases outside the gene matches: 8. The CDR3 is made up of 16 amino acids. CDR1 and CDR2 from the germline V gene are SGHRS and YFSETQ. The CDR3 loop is CASSRGLAVNPYEQYF. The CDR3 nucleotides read TGCGCCAGCAGCCGGGGACTAGCGGTGAACCCCTACGAGCAGTACTTC.

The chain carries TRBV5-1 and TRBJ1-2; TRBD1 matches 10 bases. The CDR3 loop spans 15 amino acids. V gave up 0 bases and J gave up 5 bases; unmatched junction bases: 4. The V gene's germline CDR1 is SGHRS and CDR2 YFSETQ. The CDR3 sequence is CASSLDEGQGYGYTF. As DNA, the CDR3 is TGCGCCAGCAGCTTGGACGAGGGACAGGGGTATGGCTACACCTTC.

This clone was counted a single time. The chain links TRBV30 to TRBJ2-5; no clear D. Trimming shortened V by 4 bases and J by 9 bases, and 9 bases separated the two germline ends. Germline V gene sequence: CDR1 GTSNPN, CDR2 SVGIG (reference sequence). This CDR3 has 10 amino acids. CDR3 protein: CAWKPEPQYF. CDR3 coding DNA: TGTGCCTGGAAGCCGGAGCCCCAGTACTTC.

The CDR3 is CASSLGAVLSYEQYF. CDR3 DNA sequence: TGTGCCAGCAGCCTGGGGGCGGTTCTCTCCTACGAGCAGTACTTC. This chain joins TRBV7-2 and TRBJ2-7; D may be TRBD1 (6 bases). The CDR3 is 15 amino acids. The V end lost 5 bases, the J end lost 0 bases, and 14 bases lay between the germline ends. Germline CDR1 is SGHTA and CDR2 is FQGNSA. Looking up the rest from reference TRBV7-2 and TRBJ2-7 gives the full variable domain: GAGVSQSPSNKVTEKGKDVELRCDPISGHTALYWYRQSLGQGLEFLIYFQGNSAPDKSGLPSDRFSAERTGGSVSTLTIQRTQQEDSAVYLCASSLGAVLSYEQYFGPGTRLTVT.

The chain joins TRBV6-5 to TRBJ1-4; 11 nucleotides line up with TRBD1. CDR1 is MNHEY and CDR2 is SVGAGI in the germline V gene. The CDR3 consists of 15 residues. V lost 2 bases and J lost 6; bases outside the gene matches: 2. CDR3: CASSYGGQGDEKLFF. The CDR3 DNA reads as TGTGCCAGCAGTTACGGGGGACAGGGGGATGAAAAACTGTTTTTT.

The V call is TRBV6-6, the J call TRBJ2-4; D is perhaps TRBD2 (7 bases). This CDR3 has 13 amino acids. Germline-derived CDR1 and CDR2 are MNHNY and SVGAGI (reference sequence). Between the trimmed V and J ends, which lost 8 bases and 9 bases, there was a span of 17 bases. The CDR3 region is CASGSYGGAIQYF. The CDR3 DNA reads TGTGCCAGCGGATCGTATGGGGGGGCCATTCAGTACTTC.

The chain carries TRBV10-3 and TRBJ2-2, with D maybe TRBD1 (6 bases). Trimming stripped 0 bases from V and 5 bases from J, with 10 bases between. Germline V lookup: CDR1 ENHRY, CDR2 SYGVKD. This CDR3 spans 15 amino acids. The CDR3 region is CAISESKGQTGELFF. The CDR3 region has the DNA TGTGCCATCAGTGAGTCCAAGGGACAAACCGGGGAGCTGTTTTTT.

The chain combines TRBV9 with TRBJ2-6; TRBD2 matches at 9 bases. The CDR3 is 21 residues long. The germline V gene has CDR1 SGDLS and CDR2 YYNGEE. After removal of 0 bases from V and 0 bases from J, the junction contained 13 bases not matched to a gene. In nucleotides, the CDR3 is TGTGCCAGCAGCGTAGGTGCGGGAGGGCAACCCTTCAACTCTGGGGCCAACGTCCTGACTTTC. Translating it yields CASSVGAGGQPFNSGANVLTF.

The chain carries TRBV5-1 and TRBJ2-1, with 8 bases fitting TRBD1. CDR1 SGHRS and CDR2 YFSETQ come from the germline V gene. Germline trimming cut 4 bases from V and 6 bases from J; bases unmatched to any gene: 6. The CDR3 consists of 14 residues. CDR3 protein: CASSGLDRVNEQFF. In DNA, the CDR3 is TGCGCCAGCAGCGGCCTGGACAGGGTCAATGAGCAGTTCTTC. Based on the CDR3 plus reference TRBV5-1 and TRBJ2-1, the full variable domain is KAGVTQTPRYLIKTRGQQVTLSCSPISGHRSVSWYQQTPGQGLQFLFEYFSETQRNKGNFPGRFSGRQFSNSRSEMNVSTLELGDSALYLCASSGLDRVNEQFFGPGTRLTVL.

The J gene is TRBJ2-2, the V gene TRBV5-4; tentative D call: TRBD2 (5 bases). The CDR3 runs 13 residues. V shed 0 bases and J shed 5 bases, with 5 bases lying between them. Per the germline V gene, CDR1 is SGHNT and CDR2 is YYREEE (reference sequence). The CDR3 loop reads CASSLGRTGELFF. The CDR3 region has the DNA TGTGCCAGCAGCTTGGGGAGGACCGGGGAGCTGTTTTTT.

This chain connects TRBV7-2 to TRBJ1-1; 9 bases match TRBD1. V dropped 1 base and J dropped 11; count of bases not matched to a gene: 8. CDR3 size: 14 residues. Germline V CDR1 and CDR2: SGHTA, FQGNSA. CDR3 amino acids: CASSLEGQGGDAFF. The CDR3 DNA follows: TGTGCCAGCAGCTTAGAGGGACAGGGAGGAGATGCTTTCTTT.

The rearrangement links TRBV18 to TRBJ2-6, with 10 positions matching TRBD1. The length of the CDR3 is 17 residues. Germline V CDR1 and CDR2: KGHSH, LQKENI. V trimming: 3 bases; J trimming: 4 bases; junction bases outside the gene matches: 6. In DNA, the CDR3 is TGTGCCAGCTCACCGAGACAGGGGGCGGGAGGGGCCAACGTCCTGACTTTC. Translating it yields CASSPRQGAGGANVLTF.

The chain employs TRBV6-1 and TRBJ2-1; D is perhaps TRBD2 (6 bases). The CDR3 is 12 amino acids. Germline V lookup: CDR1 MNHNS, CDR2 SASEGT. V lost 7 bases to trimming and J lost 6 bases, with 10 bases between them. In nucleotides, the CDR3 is TGTGCCAGCACGGGACTTCCCAATGAGCAGTTCTTC. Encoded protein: CASTGLPNEQFF.

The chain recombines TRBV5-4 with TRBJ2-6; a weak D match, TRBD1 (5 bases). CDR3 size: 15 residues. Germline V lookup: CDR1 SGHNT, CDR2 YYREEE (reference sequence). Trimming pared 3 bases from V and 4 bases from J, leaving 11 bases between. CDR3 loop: CASSSPGYGANVLTF. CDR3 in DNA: TGTGCCAGCAGCTCGCCAGGGTACGGGGCCAACGTCCTGACTTTC.

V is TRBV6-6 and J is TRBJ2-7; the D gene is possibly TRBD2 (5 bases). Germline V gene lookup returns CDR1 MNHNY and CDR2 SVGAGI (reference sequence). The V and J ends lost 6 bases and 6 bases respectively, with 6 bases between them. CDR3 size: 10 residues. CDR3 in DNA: TGTGCCAGCAGGGGAGTCGAGCAGTACTTC. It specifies CASRGVEQYF.

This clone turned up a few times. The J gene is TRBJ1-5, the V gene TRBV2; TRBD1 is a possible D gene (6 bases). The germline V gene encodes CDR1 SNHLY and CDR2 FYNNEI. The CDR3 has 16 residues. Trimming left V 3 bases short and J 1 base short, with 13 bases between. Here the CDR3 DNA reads TGTGCCAGCAGTGAGTGGGGGCAGGGAAGCAATCAGCCCCAGCATTTT. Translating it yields CASSEWGQGSNQPQHF.

CDR3 region: CASSPQSGGYYEQYF. DNA of the CDR3: TGTGCCAGCAGCCCACAGAGTGGGGGGTACTACGAGCAGTACTTC. This sequence joins TRBV7-2 and TRBJ2-7; TRBD2 is a possible D gene (6 bases). This CDR3 has 15 amino acids. Per germline, CDR1 SGHTA and CDR2 FQGNSA. V lost 5 bases and J 3 bases, leaving 17 bases between the germline ends. Combining the CDR3 with reference TRBV7-2 and TRBJ2-7 gives the whole variable domain GAGVSQSPSNKVTEKGKDVELRCDPISGHTALYWYRQSLGQGLEFLIYFQGNSAPDKSGLPSDRFSAERTGGSVSTLTIQRTQQEDSAVYLCASSPQSGGYYEQYFGPGTRLTVT.